What follows are 14 T cell receptor beta chains derived from one specimen sequenced in a study of regulatory T cells in long-lasting Graves disease. Noted time point: newly diagnosed GD, antithyroid drugs for less than 3 months. RNA extracted from PBMCs served as the sequencing template. For TCR beta, libraries came from iRepertoire HTBI primers and Arm-PCR of CDR3 regions. TCRdb reprocessed the multiplex PCR reads with MiXCR, giving one entry per CDR3 protein. The sample has under 800,000 distinct CDR3 sequences, roughly 15% seen once. The same sample was also used in a study of T cells in Graves' hyperthyroidism and ophthalmopathy.

The sequenced sample was peripheral blood mononuclear cells (PBMCs), obtained at new diagnosis, from a patient treated with antithyroid drugs. These TCRs come from a woman aged 25-40 years with Graves disease.

This clonotype was counted a few times. This rearrangement joins TRBV7-9 to TRBJ2-7, with 7 bases aligning to TRBD2. The CDR3 has 15 amino acids. Germline V gene sequence: CDR1 SEHNR, CDR2 FQNEAQ (reference sequence). V shed 5 bases, J shed 0 bases, and the junction held 7 bases outside the gene matches. The CDR3 region is CASSKPGGGSYEQYF. The CDR3 region has the DNA TGTGCCAGCAGCAAACCGGGGGGAGGCTCCTACGAGCAGTACTTC.

In this sample, this clonotype turned up many times. The genes are TRBV20-1 and TRBJ2-3; 12 positions agree with TRBD2. Germline-derived CDR1 and CDR2 are DFQATT and SNEGSKA (reference sequence). CDR3 size: 16 residues. Trimming at V came to 5 bases and at J to 4 bases, leaving 10 bases not matched to a gene. CDR3 protein: CSARTPSGRAADTQYF. The CDR3 region has the DNA TGCAGTGCTCGGACTCCTAGCGGGAGGGCCGCAGATACGCAGTATTTT.

The gene calls are TRBV19 and TRBJ2-7, with TRBD2 matching over 13 bases. CDR1 and CDR2 from the germline V gene are LNHDA and SQIVND (reference sequence). With V trimmed by 4 bases and J by 4 bases, 4 bases remained unmatched. This CDR3 is built from 15 residues. The CDR3 DNA reads as TGTGCCAGTAGTAGGGGACTAGCGGGAAATTACGAGCAGTACTTC. This translates into CASSRGLAGNYEQYF. The full variable domain, in which reference TRBV19 and TRBJ2-7 provide the parts outside the CDR3, is DGGITQSPKYLFRKEGQNVTLSCEQNLNHDAMYWYRQDPGQGLRLIYYSQIVNDFQKGDIAEGYSVSREKKESFPLTVTSAQKNPTAFYLCASSRGLAGNYEQYFGPGTRLTVT.

This clonotype was counted many times. This sequence joins TRBV19 and TRBJ2-1, with D unclear. Germline-derived CDR1 and CDR2 are LNHDA and SQIVND (reference sequence). Trimming stripped 3 bases from V and 5 bases from J, with 11 bases between. The CDR3 runs 14 residues. The DNA of the CDR3 is TGTGCCAGTAGTATGTTGGCGGAAAACAATGAGCAGTTCTTC. Encoded protein: CASSMLAENNEQFF.

Concerning this clonotype itself: A much larger clone lies one base from this, so it may be a read error. J is TRBJ2-7 and V is TRBV7-9, with TRBD1 as a possible D gene (6 bases). The CDR3 is made up of 15 amino acids. The V and J ends lost 1 base and 3 bases respectively, with 13 bases between them. Germline-derived CDR1 and CDR2 are SEHNR and FQNEAQ (reference sequence). The CDR3 spells CASSLESTGSYEQYF. In DNA, the CDR3 is TGTGCCAGCAGCTTAGAATCGACAGGAAGCTACGAGCAGTACTTC.

This clonotype was observed a handful of times. As DNA, the CDR3 is TGCGCCAGCAGAATACAGGATCCCCCAGAGACCCAGTACTTC. Protein product: CASRIQDPPETQYF. The chain couples TRBV10-2 to TRBJ2-5; D perhaps matches TRBD1 (5 bases). The germline CDR1 and CDR2 sequences are WSHSY and SAAADI. With 6 bases removed from V and 4 bases from J, the gap between germline ends came to 15 bases. The CDR3 totals 14 residues.

A note on this clonotype: A clone one base away is much larger, so this may be a read error. The V call is TRBV30, the J call TRBJ1-1; D call uncertain. Deletions cut 5 bases from V and 11 bases from J, with 12 bases between. The CDR3 has 10 amino acids. Germline CDR1 is GTSNPN and CDR2 is SVGIG (reference sequence). Written as DNA, the CDR3 is TGTGCCTGGGGTCGAGACGGCGCTTTCTTT. Translation: CAWGRDGAFF.

This clonotype was observed at least ten times. The genes are TRBV12-3 or TRBV12-4 and TRBJ2-7; the D gene is possibly TRBD1 (5 bases). The CDR3 has 13 amino acids. Deletions cut 7 bases from V and 2 bases from J, with 12 bases between. The CDR3 loop reads CASTKGITYEQYF. The CDR3 DNA reads TGTGCCAGCACAAAGGGGATTACCTACGAGCAGTACTTC.

The chain links TRBV20-1 to TRBJ2-1; 11 bases are shared with TRBD2. Germline CDR1 and CDR2: DFQATT and SNEGSKA (reference sequence). V was pared by 6 bases and J by 4 bases, with 5 bases of the junction left unmatched. The CDR3 has 14 amino acids. CDR3 DNA sequence: TGCAGTGCCCCGACTAGCGGGATTTACAATGAGCAGTTCTTC. It translates to CSAPTSGIYNEQFF.

The sample holds many counts of this clonotype. CDR3 in DNA: TGTGCCACCAGTGATTCGGGGACAGGGGGCATGAAGACCCAGTACTTC. Its translation is CATSDSGTGGMKTQYF. This chain links TRBV24-1 with TRBJ2-5; TRBD1 matches at 12 bases. The germline CDR1 and CDR2 sequences are KGHDR and SFDVKD. This CDR3 is built from 16 residues. After removal of 2 bases from V and 6 bases from J, the junction contained 6 bases not matched to a gene.

This clonotype occurred a few times. The rearrangement joins TRBV11-2 to TRBJ2-2; tentative D call: TRBD2 (6 bases). Per the germline V gene, CDR1 is SGHAT and CDR2 is FQNNGV. Trimming left V 5 bases short and J 8 bases short, with 21 bases between. CDR3 length: 16 amino acids. The CDR3 nucleotides are TGTGCCAGCAGCGTTGGAGGGACTTTACGAGGAGGGGAGCTGTTTTTT. Translated: CASSVGGTLRGGELFF.

This clonotype was seen ten or more times. V and J are TRBV20-1 and TRBJ2-7; D is perhaps TRBD1 (6 bases). V gave up 6 bases and J gave up 2 bases, with 11 bases separating them. The CDR3 has 12 residues. The germline V gene has CDR1 DFQATT and CDR2 SNEGSKA (reference sequence). The chain's CDR3 is CSAPGEAYEQYF. In DNA form, the CDR3 reads TGCAGTGCCCCAGGGGAAGCCTACGAGCAGTACTTC.

This clonotype has only a few counts. The chain uses TRBV3-1 and TRBJ2-7; D unresolved. The CDR3 totals 14 residues. Trimming left V 1 base short and J 3 bases short, with 10 bases between. Germline CDR1 and CDR2: LGHDT and YNNKEL (reference sequence). Written as DNA, the CDR3 is TGTGCCAGCAGCCAAGTTGAGGACCTCTACGAGCAGTACTTC. As protein: CASSQVEDLYEQYF.

This clonotype showed up just a few times. The CDR3 region is CASTDVLGEQFF. CDR3 DNA: TGTGCCAGCACGGACGTGCTGGGTGAGCAGTTCTTC. J is TRBJ2-1 and V is TRBV3-1, with unresolved D. This CDR3 spans 12 amino acids. V dropped 7 bases and J dropped 9 bases, with 13 bases sitting between them. The V gene's germline CDR1 is LGHDT and CDR2 YNNKEL (reference sequence).